These 3 T cell receptor beta chains originate from one sample sequenced in a study of cytomegalovirus exposure and HLA in healthy donors. Primers: 60 Vbeta forward and 13 Jbeta reverse. Profiling relied on immunoSEQ multiplex PCR, and the TCRdb table lists in-frame clones only, not all of them. The listing records about 91,000 clones. The sample consisted of PBMCs. All receptors derive from a woman aged 30 to 39 in good health and CMV-seronegative.

This chain uses TRBV9 with TRBJ1-2, with TRBD1 as a possible D gene (5 bases). Trimming took off 3 bases at V and 6 bases at J, with 9 bases between the two ends. In germline, CDR1 is SGDLS, CDR2 YYNGEE. The CDR3 sequence is 12 residues long. The CDR3: CASSAQGNGYTF. The CDR3 nucleotides read TGTGCCAGCAGCGCTCAGGGCAATGGCTACACCTTC.

The rearrangement uses TRBV9 and TRBJ2-3; 9 bases fit TRBD2. The germline gives CDR1 SGDLS, CDR2 YYNGEE. This CDR3 comprises 14 residues. V lost 4 bases, J lost 4 bases, and 4 bases stayed unmatched. The CDR3 here is CASSSVAGADTQYF. In DNA, the CDR3 is TGTGCCAGCAGCTCCGTAGCGGGAGCAGATACGCAGTATTTT. Looking up the rest from reference TRBV9 and TRBJ2-3 gives the full variable domain: DSGVTQTPKHLITATGQRVTLRCSPRSGDLSVYWYQQSLDQGLQFLIQYYNGEERAKGNILERFSAQQFPDLHSELNLSSLELGDSALYFCASSSVAGADTQYFGPGTRLTVL.

This chain joins TRBV5-1 and TRBJ2-1, with 9 bases that match TRBD2. CDR3 size: 16 residues. V lost 0 bases and J lost 8; bases outside the gene matches: 9. Germline-derived CDR1 and CDR2 are SGHRS and YFSETQ. In nucleotides, the CDR3 is TGCGCCAGCAGCTTGGCCGGGTTTAGCGGGAGCTATGAGCAGTTCTTC. Encoded protein: CASSLAGFSGSYEQFF.